These 30 T cell receptor beta chains were sequenced from one sample in a study of blood T cell repertoires in COVID-19. TCRdb keeps only in-frame clones here, not all; method: immunoSEQ multiplex PCR. Of about 240,000 clones detected, 85% appear once; the ten largest clones hold over 5.5%. What was sequenced was peripheral blood. The source is a woman aged 60-70 years with active or convalescent COVID-19.

The CDR3 spells CASSYLGRDYTF. CDR3 nucleotides: TGTGCCAGCAGTTACTTGGGGCGGGACTACACCTTC. V usage is TRBV6-2 or TRBV6-3 and J usage is TRBJ1-2; a weak D match, TRBD1 (5 bases). Trimming pared 1 base from V and 10 bases from J, leaving 10 bases between. CDR3 size: 12 residues. CDR1 and CDR2 from the germline V gene are MNHEY and SVGEGT.

The chain uses TRBV30 and TRBJ2-2; tentatively, D is TRBD1 (5 bases). V was trimmed by 1 base and J by 2 bases, leaving 11 bases between them. In germline, CDR1 is GTSNPN, CDR2 SVGIG (reference sequence). CDR3 length equals 15 residues. CDR3 protein: CAWSGSGHNTGELFF. The CDR3 bases are TGTGCCTGGAGTGGTTCTGGACACAACACCGGGGAGCTGTTTTTT.

This clone was detected once. The chain is built from TRBV5-4 and TRBJ2-1; D perhaps matches TRBD2 (6 bases). This CDR3 comprises 17 residues. Trimming removed 3 bases at V and 0 bases at J, with 16 bases between. Germline assignment: CDR1 SGHNT and CDR2 YYREEE (reference sequence). Here the CDR3 reads CASSSYGGPGSYNEQFF. The CDR3 nucleotides are TGTGCCAGCAGCTCCTACGGAGGGCCAGGCTCCTACAATGAGCAGTTCTTC.

This rearrangement joins TRBV11-1 to TRBJ1-2, with TRBD1 as a possible D gene (6 bases). The germline V and J ends were trimmed by 7 bases and 1 base, with 16 bases remaining between them. CDR1 is SGHAT and CDR2 is FQDESV in the germline V gene (reference sequence). The CDR3 runs 15 residues. The CDR3 protein is CASTRRAGDNYGYTF. The CDR3 DNA reads TGTGCCAGCACTCGTCGGGCAGGGGATAACTATGGCTACACCTTC.

V usage is TRBV30 and J usage is TRBJ2-2, with 10 bases fitting TRBD2. From germline, CDR1 is GTSNPN and CDR2 SVGIG (reference sequence). CDR3 size: 15 residues. After removal of 5 bases from V and 0 bases from J, the junction contained 3 bases not matched to a gene. CDR3 amino acids: CAWDSGRANTGELFF. CDR3 nucleotide sequence: TGTGCCTGGGACAGCGGGAGGGCGAACACCGGGGAGCTGTTTTTT.

This chain connects TRBV5-1 to TRBJ2-7; D remains ambiguous. Germline V gene lookup returns CDR1 SGHRS and CDR2 YFSETQ. V gave up 4 bases and J gave up 5 bases, with 10 bases separating them. This CDR3 is built from 12 residues. In nucleotides, the CDR3 is TGCGCCAGCAGCAACCCGACTGACGAGCAGTACTTC. Translating it yields CASSNPTDEQYF.

This clone came up once. This chain links TRBV7-8 with TRBJ2-5, with 10 bases identical to TRBD1. V shed 7 bases, J shed 5 bases, and the junction held 7 bases outside the gene matches. This CDR3 contains 14 residues. The germline V gene has CDR1 SGHVS and CDR2 FQNEAQ. This CDR3 reads CASNPTGGRETQYF. CDR3 coding DNA: TGTGCCAGCAACCCGACAGGGGGCAGGGAGACCCAGTACTTC.

This chain uses TRBV9 with TRBJ2-5; 7 nucleotides line up with TRBD1. The CDR3 is 15 residues long. Germline V gives CDR1 SGDLS, CDR2 YYNGEE. The V gene end was trimmed by 4 bases and the J gene end by 4 bases; junction bases not matched to a gene: 10. This chain's CDR3 is CASSPLGQQTETQYF. The CDR3, as DNA: TGTGCCAGCAGCCCTTTGGGACAGCAAACAGAGACCCAGTACTTC.

The J gene is TRBJ2-2, the V gene TRBV7-5; TRBD1 is the table's D call and was not checked against the DNA. TRBV7-5 is a pseudogene segment. The CDR3 is 16 residues long. CDR3 nucleotide sequence: TGTGCCAGAAGCTTCCCGACAATCCCGCGCACCGGGGAGCTGTTTTTT. Translating gives CARSFPTIPRTGELFF.

This chain connects TRBV3-1 (or the pseudogene TRBV3-2) to TRBJ2-5, with 8 nucleotides matching TRBD1. The CDR3 consists of 13 residues. Germline lookup yields CDR1 LGHDT and CDR2 YNNKEL (reference sequence). Trimming at V came to 6 bases and at J to 4 bases, leaving 4 bases not matched to a gene. Here the CDR3 DNA reads TGTGCCAGCAGGGACAGGGCCGGAGAGACCCAGTACTTC. Protein product: CASRDRAGETQYF.

The chain couples TRBV23-1 to TRBJ2-7; the match to TRBD2 covers 14 bases. TRBV23-1 is designated an ORF whose function remains uncertain. This CDR3 is 18 amino acids long. Trimming took 6 bases from V and 7 from J; bases not matched to a gene: 17. The CDR3 nucleotides are TGCGCCAGCAGACTGGAACCTCCCGGGACTAGCGGGGGCGGAGAGCAGTACGTC. Translating gives CASRLEPPGTSGGGEQYV.

A single count supports this clone. This chain links TRBV7-9 with TRBJ1-3; possibly TRBD1 for D (6 bases). The germline gives CDR1 SEHNR, CDR2 FQNEAQ (reference sequence). The CDR3 contains 17 residues. Trimming cost V 5 bases and J 2 bases, with 19 bases left between them. This chain's CDR3 is CASSHRPEGEPGNTIYF. CDR3 DNA sequence: TGTGCCAGCAGCCACCGCCCCGAGGGGGAGCCTGGAAACACCATATATTTT.

This clone showed up just a few times. CDR3 DNA: TGTGCCAGCAGTTTGGGACAGACCTATGGCTACACCTTC. Protein product: CASSLGQTYGYTF. The V and J genes are TRBV7-9 and TRBJ1-2; TRBD1 aligns across 7 bases. The CDR3 has 13 amino acids. V shed 6 bases, J shed 4 bases, and the junction held 5 bases outside the gene matches. Germline loops: CDR1 SEHNR, CDR2 FQNEAQ (reference sequence). Filled out from reference TRBV7-9 and TRBJ1-2, the complete variable domain reads DTGVSQNPRHKITKRGQNVTFRCDPISEHNRLYWYRQTLGQGPEFLTYFQNEAQLEKSRLLSDRFSAERPKGSFSTLEIQRTEQGDSAMYLCASSLGQTYGYTFGSGTRLTVV.

This rearrangement joins TRBV9 to TRBJ2-7; tentative D call: TRBD1 (5 bases). The V end lost 0 bases, the J end lost 2 bases, and 9 bases lay between the germline ends. Germline assignment: CDR1 SGDLS and CDR2 YYNGEE. The CDR3 runs 14 residues. The CDR3 DNA follows: TGTGCCAGCAGCGTAGTGGACAACGCCTACGAGCAGTACTTC. Its protein product is CASSVVDNAYEQYF. Full variable domain (outside the CDR3, taken from reference TRBV9 and TRBJ2-7): DSGVTQTPKHLITATGQRVTLRCSPRSGDLSVYWYQQSLDQGLQFLIQYYNGEERAKGNILERFSAQQFPDLHSELNLSSLELGDSALYFCASSVVDNAYEQYFGPGTRLTVT.

This clone is a singleton in its sample. The rearrangement joins TRBV11-2 to TRBJ2-3; 7 bases fit TRBD2. CDR1 is SGHAT and CDR2 is FQNNGV in the germline V gene. The ends lost 5 bases at V and 2 bases at J; junction bases unmatched: 10. The CDR3 has 16 residues. DNA for the CDR3: TGTGCCAGCAGCCAGACGGGACTACCAACCACAGATACGCAGTATTTT. Its protein is CASSQTGLPTTDTQYF. The full variable domain, its missing parts supplied by reference TRBV11-2 and TRBJ2-3, is EAGVAQSPRYKIIEKRQSVAFWCNPISGHATLYWYQQILGQGPKLLIQFQNNGVVDDSQLPKDRFSAERLKGVDSTLKIQPAKLEDSAVYLCASSQTGLPTTDTQYFGPGTRLTVL.

The rearrangement joins TRBV14 to TRBJ2-3; tentative D call: TRBD2 (6 bases). V was pared by 4 bases and J by 4 bases, with 15 bases between. Germline loops: CDR1 SGHDN, CDR2 FVKESK. CDR3 length: 15 residues. The CDR3 region has the DNA TGTGCCAGCAGCCTCTCCGGGAGAGGTTCAGATACGCAGTATTTT. This encodes CASSLSGRGSDTQYF.

V and J are TRBV9 and TRBJ2-1; 10 nucleotides agree with TRBD2. Germline assignment: CDR1 SGDLS and CDR2 YYNGEE. Trimming at V came to 0 bases and at J to 9 bases, leaving 15 bases not matched to a gene. This CDR3 comprises 18 residues. CDR3: CASSVASYSGGAAGEQFF. Here the CDR3 DNA reads TGTGCCAGCAGCGTAGCTTCTTACAGCGGGGGGGCCGCTGGTGAGCAGTTCTTC.

This rearrangement joins TRBV4-1 to TRBJ1-3; no firm D call. Germline CDR1 and CDR2: MGHRA and YSYEKL. This CDR3 comprises 13 residues. Trimming shortened V by 5 bases and J by 4 bases, and 9 bases separated the two germline ends. The CDR3 loop is CASSVVSGNTIYF. The CDR3 coding sequence is TGCGCCAGCAGCGTCGTGTCCGGAAACACCATATATTTT.

J is TRBJ1-6 and V is TRBV6-6; D is unclear. The germline V gene encodes CDR1 MNHNY and CDR2 SVGAGI (reference sequence). Trimming pared 1 base from V and 8 bases from J, leaving 3 bases between. This CDR3 is 12 amino acids long. In nucleotides, the CDR3 is TGTGCCAGCAGTTACTGGCATTCACCCCTCCACTTT. It is translated as CASSYWHSPLHF.

This chain links TRBV18 with TRBJ1-5; a possible D gene is TRBD1 (6 bases). V was pared by 0 bases and J by 2 bases, with 11 bases between. The CDR3 has 16 residues. Germline V gene data show CDR1 as KGHSH and CDR2 as LQKENI. CDR3 sequence reads: CASSPPSGVGNQPQHF. As DNA, the CDR3 is TGTGCCAGCTCACCACCGTCAGGGGTCGGCAATCAGCCCCAGCATTTT.

The chain recombines TRBV19 with TRBJ2-5; TRBD2 agrees at 7 bases. The V segment lost 3 bases and the J segment 4 bases; nucleotides outside the gene matches: 5. This CDR3 spans 14 amino acids. The germline gives CDR1 LNHDA, CDR2 SQIVND (reference sequence). For the CDR3, the DNA is TGTGCCAGTAGTATGAGGAGGGAGGGAGAGACCCAGTACTTC. Translating gives CASSMRREGETQYF. Full variable domain (remainder filled in from reference TRBV19 and TRBJ2-5): DGGITQSPKYLFRKEGQNVTLSCEQNLNHDAMYWYRQDPGQGLRLIYYSQIVNDFQKGDIAEGYSVSREKKESFPLTVTSAQKNPTAFYLCASSMRREGETQYFGPGTRLLVL.

In this sample, this clone turned up once. The CDR3 loop is CASSHTGAGTEAFF. The CDR3 nucleotides are TGCGCCAGCAGCCATACAGGGGCGGGCACTGAAGCTTTCTTT. The rearrangement uses TRBV4-1 and TRBJ1-1; TRBD1 agrees at 7 bases. Germline V gene data show CDR1 as MGHRA and CDR2 as YSYEKL. This CDR3 is 14 amino acids long. V lost 3 bases and J lost 4; bases outside the gene matches: 5.

The rearrangement uses TRBV11-2 and TRBJ2-1; TRBD2 aligns across 8 bases. Per germline, CDR1 SGHAT and CDR2 FQNNGV. Losses at the gene ends were 3 bases for V and 6 bases for J; bases not matched to a gene: 7. The CDR3 extends over 15 amino acids. CDR3 in amino acids: CASSLSAGASNEQFF. CDR3 sequence (DNA): TGTGCCAGCAGCTTGTCAGCGGGAGCCAGCAATGAGCAGTTCTTC.

In its sample, this clone was seen once. V gene TRBV11-3 combines with J gene TRBJ2-7, with TRBD1 matching over 7 bases. Germline CDR1 is SGHNT and CDR2 is YENEEA. V lost 5 bases, J lost 0 bases, and 10 bases stayed unmatched. There are 16 residues in the CDR3. This CDR3 reads CASSPRKGQISYEQYF. CDR3 DNA: TGTGCCAGCAGCCCCCGGAAGGGACAGATCTCCTACGAGCAGTACTTC.

This clone was seen more than once but under ten times. The V call is TRBV9, the J call TRBJ2-3; D is possibly TRBD2 (5 bases). V was pared by 8 bases and J by 7 bases, with 17 bases between. Germline V gene lookup returns CDR1 SGDLS and CDR2 YYNGEE. The length of the CDR3 is 13 residues. In nucleotides, the CDR3 is TGTGCCAGTTCCTCGGGTAGCGCATATACGCAGTATTTT. This translates into CASSSGSAYTQYF.

The CDR3 DNA is TGTGCCAGCAGTTTCACAGGGATGCGAGGCTACACCTTC. This codes for CASSFTGMRGYTF. The chain carries TRBV6-5 and TRBJ1-2, with D possibly TRBD1 on 6 matching bases. V dropped 4 bases and J dropped 8 bases, with 14 bases sitting between them. This CDR3 spans 13 amino acids. CDR1 is MNHEY and CDR2 is SVGAGI in the germline V gene.

This clone was detected only a few times. This rearrangement joins TRBV7-9 to TRBJ2-2; the match to TRBD1 covers 10 bases. Germline V gene lookup returns CDR1 SEHNR and CDR2 FQNEAQ (reference sequence). The CDR3 has 16 amino acids. With 4 bases clipped from V and 2 bases from J, the junction kept 4 bases outside the gene matches. This CDR3 is CASSYRQGANTGELFF. DNA of the CDR3: TGTGCCAGCAGCTACCGACAGGGGGCTAACACCGGGGAGCTGTTTTTT.

The genes are TRBV20-1 and TRBJ1-5; tentatively, D is TRBD1 (5 bases). Trimming cost V 3 bases and J 4 bases, with 10 bases left between them. The length of the CDR3 is 13 residues. Germline CDR1 reads DFQATT; CDR2 reads SNEGSKA (reference sequence). CDR3 DNA sequence: TGCAGTGCTAGTGGGGGAGGTAATCAGCCCCAGCATTTT. This codes for CSASGGGNQPQHF.

This clone appeared once. The chain employs TRBV3-1 (or the pseudogene TRBV3-2) and TRBJ2-5; a weak D match, TRBD2 (5 bases). Germline V gene lookup returns CDR1 LGHDT and CDR2 YNNKEL (reference sequence). This CDR3 spans 15 amino acids. The V gene lost 1 base and the J gene lost 4 bases, with 13 bases spanning the gap. For the CDR3, the DNA is TGTGCCAGCAGCCAAGTAAATCCGGGGTCAGAGACCCAGTACTTC. Amino acid sequence: CASSQVNPGSETQYF.

The chain links TRBV2 to TRBJ1-1; possibly TRBD1 for D (6 bases). The CDR3 covers 15 residues. Trimming removed 2 bases from V and 2 bases from J, with 12 bases in between. Germline CDR1 and CDR2: SNHLY and FYNNEI. CDR3 region: CASSESHRENTEAFF. DNA of the CDR3: TGTGCCAGCAGTGAAAGTCACAGGGAAAACACTGAAGCTTTCTTT. The complete variable domain, with remaining parts taken from reference TRBV2 and TRBJ1-1, reads EPEVTQTPSHQVTQMGQEVILRCVPISNHLYFYWYRQILGQKVEFLVSFYNNEISEKSEIFDDQFSVERPDGSNFTLKIRSTKLEDSAMYFCASSESHRENTEAFFGQGTRLTVV.